One and the same sample provided the 28 T cell receptor beta chains below, sequenced in a study of metastatic and nonmetastatic thyroid tumors. TCRdb recomputed clones from the PCR reads via MiXCR. Among tens of thousands of clones listed, less than 25% were seen once. Patients had received no treatment of any kind before thyroid surgery. What was sequenced was blood. The source is a female donor with papillary thyroid cancer or a benign thyroid nodule (not recorded which). Some clones in this sample may be carry-over from other donors' samples.

The chain links TRBV27 to TRBJ2-1, with D unresolved. CDR1 and CDR2 from the germline V gene are MNHEY and SMNVEV (reference sequence). The CDR3 length is 12 residues. The V end was cut by 3 bases, the J end by 6 bases, with 6 bases between. The CDR3 nucleotides are TGTGCCAGCAGTTTGGGCTCCAATGAGCAGTTCTTC. Translated, it gives CASSLGSNEQFF.

This clone was seen many times. V usage is TRBV2 and J usage is TRBJ2-5; perhaps TRBD2 as D (6 bases). CDR3 size: 13 residues. The V end was cut by 4 bases, the J end by 1 base, with 7 bases between. Germline CDR1 reads SNHLY; CDR2 reads FYNNEI. DNA for the CDR3: TGTGCCAGCAGTGCCGGGGGCCAAGAGACCCAGTACTTC. Encoded protein: CASSAGGQETQYF.

This clone showed up many times. CDR3 sequence reads: CATRLAGLAKNIQYF. CDR3 coding DNA: TGTGCCACCCGACTAGCGGGACTAGCCAAAAACATTCAGTACTTC. This chain uses TRBV6-1 with TRBJ2-4, with 11 bases matching TRBD2. The CDR3 is 15 residues long. Germline loops: CDR1 MNHNS, CDR2 SASEGT. Germline trimming cut 10 bases from V and 0 bases from J; bases unmatched to any gene: 5.

The CDR3 DNA follows: TGTGCCAGTAGTCCACGACTAGCGAGCTCCTACGAGCAGTACTTC. Translated, it gives CASSPRLASSYEQYF. The chain uses TRBV19 and TRBJ2-7; TRBD2 matches 8 bases. The V gene end was trimmed by 5 bases and the J gene end by 0 bases; junction bases not matched to a gene: 6. Germline V lookup: CDR1 LNHDA, CDR2 SQIVND (reference sequence). This CDR3 is 15 amino acids long.

This clone was detected only a few times. This sequence may be a read error, since a much larger clone differs from it by one base. The chain recombines TRBV12-5 with TRBJ1-1, with D possibly matching TRBD1 (5 bases). Per the germline V gene, CDR1 is LGHNT and CDR2 is FRNRAP. The CDR3 consists of 15 residues. CDR3 amino acids: CAIAPRAYGATEAFF. The CDR3 nucleotides read TGTGCTATTGCCCCCCGCGCCTACGGGGCCACTGAAGCCTTCTTT.

This clone was seen repeatedly, ten times or more. V is TRBV20-1 and J is TRBJ1-5; D may be TRBD1 (5 bases). Germline CDR1 reads DFQATT; CDR2 reads SNEGSKA (reference sequence). CDR3 length: 13 residues. The ends were cut back, 1 base at V and 11 bases at J, with 15 bases in the middle. CDR3 amino acids: CSARATGDGAQHF. CDR3 DNA sequence: TGCAGTGCTAGAGCGACGGGGGACGGGGCCCAGCATTTT.

This clone was recorded a few times. At one end the junction does not follow the germline gene, possibly because of a read error. This chain links TRBV2 with TRBJ2-7; perhaps TRBD2 as D (5 bases). Germline CDR1 reads SNHLY; CDR2 reads FYNNEI. The length of the CDR3 is 14 residues. Here the CDR3 reads CAISECDYYYEQYF. CDR3 sequence (DNA): TGTGCCATCAGTGAATGTGACTACTACTACGAGCAGTACTTC.

In its sample, this clone was seen many times. V is TRBV6-2 or TRBV6-3 and J is TRBJ2-1; the D gene could be TRBD1 or TRBD2 (5 bases each). Germline V gene lookup returns CDR1 MNHEY and CDR2 SVGEGT. The CDR3 runs 15 residues. V was cut by 4 bases and J by 4 bases, with 14 bases left in between. CDR3 DNA sequence: TGTGCCAGCAGTTGGTGGGGGAGCCAATACAATGAGCAGTTCTTC. The encoded protein is CASSWWGSQYNEQFF.

There are many counts of this clone. The CDR3 nucleotides read TGTGCCAGCAGCCAGGCCGTAAACAGGGGGAACCAAGAGACCCAGTACTTC. Its protein product is CASSQAVNRGNQETQYF. The chain combines TRBV11-2 with TRBJ2-5; the match to TRBD1 covers 8 bases. Germline V gives CDR1 SGHAT, CDR2 FQNNGV. This CDR3 region has 17 residues. With V trimmed by 5 bases and J by 0 bases, 11 bases remained unmatched.

Relative to its sample, this clone is medium-sized (0.01 to 0.1%). The chain has TRBV6-1 and TRBJ2-2; D might be TRBD1 (5 bases). The V gene's germline CDR1 is MNHNS and CDR2 SASEGT. The CDR3 is 12 amino acids. V lost 8 bases to trimming and J lost 7 bases, with 11 bases between them. For the CDR3, the DNA is TGTGCCAGCCGTGGGGCGAGCGGGGAGCTGTTTTTT. It is translated as CASRGASGELFF.

The rearrangement uses TRBV5-1 and TRBJ2-2, with 11 bases lining up with TRBD2. V shed 4 bases and J 2 bases; nucleotides not matched to a gene: 4. This CDR3 has 16 residues. Germline values: CDR1 SGHRS, CDR2 YFSETQ. CDR3: CASSLTSGTNTGELFF. CDR3 sequence (DNA): TGCGCCAGCAGCCTGACTAGCGGGACCAACACCGGGGAGCTGTTTTTT. Combining the CDR3 with reference TRBV5-1 and TRBJ2-2 gives the whole variable domain KAGVTQTPRYLIKTRGQQVTLSCSPISGHRSVSWYQQTPGQGLQFLFEYFSETQRNKGNFPGRFSGRQFSNSRSEMNVSTLELGDSALYLCASSLTSGTNTGELFFGEGSRLTVL.

The J gene is TRBJ2-5, the V gene TRBV6-1; a weak D match, TRBD2 (6 bases). CDR3 size: 13 residues. Germline lookup yields CDR1 MNHNS and CDR2 SASEGT. Trimming cost V 7 bases and J 6 bases, with 15 bases left between them. Here the CDR3 DNA reads TGTGCCAGCACCCCTAGCGCAACGCAGACCCAGTACTTC. It is translated as CASTPSATQTQYF.

This chain uses TRBV28 with TRBJ1-5; 10 nucleotides align to TRBD1. Per germline, CDR1 MDHEN and CDR2 SYDVKM. Trimming cost V 8 bases and J 16 bases; bases outside gene matches: 14. The CDR3 is 13 residues long. CDR3 loop: CASGTGEFQPDHF. In DNA form, the CDR3 reads TGTGCCAGCGGGACAGGGGAATTCCAGCCCGATCATTTT.

This clone has at least ten counts. The J gene is TRBJ1-2, the V gene TRBV27, with D tentatively TRBD1 (5 bases). V dropped 4 bases and J dropped 8 bases, with 14 bases sitting between them. CDR1 MNHEY and CDR2 SMNVEV come from the germline V gene (reference sequence). The length of the CDR3 is 13 residues. The CDR3: CASSYAGGEGYTF. For the CDR3, the DNA is TGTGCCAGCAGTTATGCGGGGGGTGAAGGCTACACCTTC.

This clone was detected ten times or more. This rearrangement joins TRBV28 to TRBJ2-2; perhaps TRBD1 as D (6 bases). The V end was cut by 2 bases, the J end by 7 bases, with 14 bases between. This CDR3 spans 15 amino acids. The germline V gene has CDR1 MDHEN and CDR2 SYDVKM. The CDR3 DNA reads as TGTGCCAGCAGTTTACTAACAGGGTCTTACGGGGAGCTGTTTTTT. Amino acids: CASSLLTGSYGELFF.

The CDR3: CASSTHAGVNYGYTF. CDR3 nucleotides: TGTGCCAGTAGCACTCATGCAGGTGTTAACTATGGCTACACCTTC. The rearrangement links TRBV19 to TRBJ1-2; D not resolved. The germline V gene has CDR1 LNHDA and CDR2 SQIVND (reference sequence). CDR3 length equals 15 residues. The V end was cut by 6 bases, the J end by 1 base, with 15 bases between.

This clone showed up just a few times. A single base separates this from a much larger clone, so it may be a read error. The V call is TRBV27, the J call TRBJ1-1, with no clear D. The CDR3 spans 15 residues. Germline V lookup: CDR1 MNHEY, CDR2 SMNVEV (reference sequence). V was cut by 9 bases and J by 1 base, with 18 bases left in between. The CDR3 DNA reads TGTGCCAGTAGTGCCAGGTCCCCCCGGAACACTGAAGCTTTCTTT. Protein sequence: CASSARSPRNTEAFF.

This clone was counted many times. The chain uses TRBV6-1 and TRBJ2-5; tentatively, D is TRBD1 (5 bases). Trimming left V 6 bases short and J 5 bases short, with 13 bases between. The V gene's germline CDR1 is MNHNS and CDR2 SASEGT. CDR3 length: 13 amino acids. CDR3 sequence: CASSLRVLETQYF. The CDR3 coding sequence is TGTGCCAGCAGCCTCAGGGTACTGGAGACCCAGTACTTC.

This clone was found many times. This chain links TRBV7-6 with TRBJ2-5; no firm D call. The CDR3 has 14 amino acids. Deletions cut 3 bases from V and 1 base from J, with 9 bases between. Germline V gives CDR1 SGHVS, CDR2 FNYEAQ. CDR3 nucleotides: TGTGCCAGCAGCTTTACGGAGCGCCAAGAGACCCAGTACTTC. This translates into CASSFTERQETQYF.

This clone has only a few counts. The rearrangement links TRBV12-3 or TRBV12-4 to TRBJ1-3; 10 nucleotides align to TRBD1. V was clipped by 1 base and J by 4 bases; unmatched bases: 4. The CDR3 runs to 16 residues. The CDR3 DNA reads as TGTGCCAGCAGTTTAGGGACAGGGGGAGCAGGAAACACCATATATTTT. Translation: CASSLGTGGAGNTIYF.

This rearrangement joins TRBV11-2 to TRBJ2-7, with D unclear. Germline V lookup: CDR1 SGHAT, CDR2 FQNNGV. The germline V and J ends were trimmed by 6 bases and 3 bases, with 6 bases remaining between them. CDR3 length: 11 amino acids. The CDR3, as DNA: TGTGCCAGCAGTCTACGCTACGAGCAGTACTTC. The encoded protein is CASSLRYEQYF.

This clone showed up many times. The genes are TRBV30 and TRBJ1-6; TRBD1 agrees at 7 bases. Germline CDR1 reads GTSNPN; CDR2 reads SVGIG (reference sequence). Germline trimming cut 4 bases from V and 10 bases from J; bases unmatched to any gene: 7. The length of the CDR3 is 13 residues. Written as DNA, the CDR3 is TGTGCCTGGAATGAACAGGGGTTATCACCCCTCCACTTT. This translates into CAWNEQGLSPLHF.

This clone has a count of ten or more. The chain recombines TRBV4-1 with TRBJ1-5; 7 bases map to TRBD1. The CDR3 contains 17 residues. Trimming removed 3 bases from V and 7 bases from J; junction bases left unmatched: 15. Germline V gene sequence: CDR1 MGHRA, CDR2 YSYEKL. The CDR3 sequence: CASSHYPLTGRNQPQHF. The CDR3 nucleotides read TGCGCCAGCAGCCACTACCCCCTGACAGGGCGGAACCAGCCCCAGCATTTT.

By share, this clone counts as medium-sized. This CDR3 is CASSLEQSPRADEQFF. The DNA of the CDR3 is TGCGCCAGCAGCTTGGAGCAGTCCCCTCGAGCGGATGAGCAGTTCTTC. The chain employs TRBV5-1 and TRBJ2-1; D is perhaps TRBD2 (5 bases). The germline gives CDR1 SGHRS, CDR2 YFSETQ. The CDR3 spans 16 residues. Trimming removed 0 bases at V and 8 bases at J, with 18 bases between.

This clone has only a few counts. V and J are TRBV30 and TRBJ2-7, with a weak D call TRBD1 (6 bases). The length of the CDR3 is 12 residues. Trimming took 2 bases from V and 7 from J, leaving 12 bases between them. The germline V gene encodes CDR1 GTSNPN and CDR2 SVGIG (reference sequence). In nucleotides, the CDR3 is TGTGCCTGGAGTAGGGACACTGGGGAGCAGTACTTC. Translating gives CAWSRDTGEQYF.

The chain carries TRBV5-6 and TRBJ2-4; 7 bases fit TRBD2. Looked up from germline, CDR1 is SGHDT and CDR2 is YYEEEE. Trimming at V came to 1 base and at J to 1 base, leaving 5 bases not matched to a gene. The CDR3 runs to 16 residues. The CDR3 nucleotides read TGTGCCAGCAGCTTGTTCAGGGAGGGTGCCAAAAACATTCAGTACTTC. It encodes CASSLFREGAKNIQYF.

This clone was recorded many times. The V gene is TRBV14, the J gene TRBJ2-2; possibly TRBD2 for D (6 bases). The CDR3 runs 16 residues. Germline V gives CDR1 SGHDN, CDR2 FVKESK. V dropped 0 bases and J dropped 1 base, with 9 bases sitting between them. The CDR3 loop reads CASSQDARENTGELFF. CDR3 DNA sequence: TGTGCCAGCAGCCAAGATGCGCGGGAGAACACCGGGGAGCTGTTTTTT.

The chain uses TRBV11-2 and TRBJ1-1; D unclear. The CDR3 is 14 residues long. Germline V gives CDR1 SGHAT, CDR2 FQNNGV. The V and J ends lost 4 bases and 0 bases respectively, with 9 bases between them. CDR3 bases: TGTGCCAGCAGCTGGGAGAACCTGAACACTGAAGCTTTCTTT. Translated, it gives CASSWENLNTEAFF.